This passage covers 18 T cell receptor beta chains from one sample sequenced in a study of metastatic and nonmetastatic thyroid tumors. All patients were treatment-naive before thyroid surgery. MiXCR reprocessed the PCR reads for TCRdb. The sample yields 50,000 or so clones, less than 25% seen once. The sample comprised blood. The receptor set was obtained from a male donor with papillary thyroid cancer or a benign thyroid nodule (not recorded which). Some clones in this sample may be carry-over from other donors' samples.

This clone came up many times. This specimen includes other DNA sequences encoding the same CDR3. The rearrangement uses TRBV7-3 and TRBJ2-6; the D gene is possibly TRBD1 (6 bases). V was clipped by 4 bases and J by 0 bases, with 19 bases between them. CDR3 length equals 19 residues. CDR1 SGHTA and CDR2 FQGTGA come from the germline V gene. The CDR3 sequence is CASSSDRISVSSGANVLTF. The CDR3 region has the DNA TGTGCCAGCAGCTCCGACAGGATTTCTGTTAGCTCTGGGGCCAACGTCCTGACTTTC.

Ten or more counts support this clone. The chain has TRBV18 and TRBJ2-3, with unresolved D. There are 14 residues in the CDR3. Trimming removed 4 bases from V and 1 base from J, with 9 bases in between. Germline V gene lookup returns CDR1 KGHSH and CDR2 LQKENI. CDR3 DNA sequence: TGTGCCAGCTCACAAGACCTTCGCACAGATACGCAGTATTTT. This translates into CASSQDLRTDTQYF. Using reference TRBV18 and TRBJ2-3 for the parts outside the CDR3, the full variable domain is NAGVMQNPRHLVRRRGQEARLRCSPMKGHSHVYWYRQLPEEGLKFMVYLQKENIIDESGMPKERFSAEFPKEGPSILRIQQVVRGDSAAYFCASSQDLRTDTQYFGPGTRLTVL.

This clone was counted a few times. The chain carries TRBV20-1 and TRBJ2-7, with 9 nucleotides matching TRBD2. Germline V gene data show CDR1 as DFQATT and CDR2 as SNEGSKA (reference sequence). The CDR3 length is 11 residues. CDR3 amino acids: CRLAGDYEQYF. In nucleotides, the CDR3 is TGCAGACTAGCGGGCGATTACGAGCAGTACTTC.

This clone has a count of ten or more. The chain couples TRBV5-1 to TRBJ2-3; D ambiguous. The CDR3 consists of 15 residues. Germline CDR1 SGHRS, CDR2 YFSETQ. V dropped 0 bases and J dropped 3 bases, with 11 bases sitting between them. The CDR3 protein is CASSLAPGRTDTQYF. CDR3 DNA sequence: TGCGCCAGCAGCTTGGCCCCCGGGCGAACAGATACGCAGTATTTT.

There are many counts of this clone. V usage is TRBV20-1 and J usage is TRBJ2-2; D is possibly TRBD1 (6 bases). Trimming shortened V by 6 bases and J by 2 bases, and 10 bases separated the two germline ends. The V gene's germline CDR1 is DFQATT and CDR2 SNEGSKA (reference sequence). The CDR3 runs 13 residues. CDR3 amino acids: CSARTVNTGELFF. The DNA of the CDR3 is TGCAGTGCACGGACAGTAAACACCGGGGAGCTGTTTTTT.

The chain recombines TRBV7-3 with TRBJ2-3; 7 bases are shared with TRBD2. The CDR3 is 18 residues long. J lost 5 bases, V lost 1 base, and 15 bases had no gene match. Germline V gives CDR1 SGHTA, CDR2 FQGTGA. CDR3 residues: CASSLRIMTSRFKDTQYF. Here the CDR3 DNA reads TGTGCCAGCAGCTTAAGGATAATGACTAGCCGATTTAAAGATACGCAGTATTTT.

This clone was counted ten times or more. The CDR3 bases are TGTGCCAGCTCTCCGGGTGACCCGCCCTATGGCTACACCTTC. It codes for CASSPGDPPYGYTF. The rearrangement uses TRBV18 and TRBJ1-2, with no clear D. Trimming took off 6 bases at V and 4 bases at J, with 15 bases between the two ends. This CDR3 is 14 amino acids long. Germline CDR1 reads KGHSH; CDR2 reads LQKENI.

This clone was seen a few times. J is TRBJ2-7 and V is TRBV30; D perhaps matches TRBD2 (5 bases). Trimming pared 1 base from V and 3 bases from J, leaving 19 bases between. CDR3 size: 16 residues. Germline loops: CDR1 GTSNPN, CDR2 SVGIG (reference sequence). The CDR3 sequence: CAWSDPPGAAGYEQYV. The CDR3, as DNA: TGTGCCTGGAGTGACCCCCCTGGAGCGGCAGGCTACGAGCAGTACGTC.

This clone was seen repeatedly, ten times or more. V usage is TRBV30 and J usage is TRBJ1-6; D gene ambiguous. Germline lookup yields CDR1 GTSNPN and CDR2 SVGIG (reference sequence). This CDR3 contains 14 residues. V was shortened by 0 bases and J by 7 bases, with 10 bases between the two germline ends. The CDR3 loop is CAWSVIKRNSPLHF. DNA for the CDR3: TGTGCCTGGAGTGTGATTAAGAGGAATTCACCCCTCCACTTT.

This clone appeared many times. The chain links TRBV2 to TRBJ1-6, with 7 bases aligning to TRBD1. Per the germline V gene, CDR1 is SNHLY and CDR2 is FYNNEI. CDR3 length equals 15 residues. Trimming cost V 6 bases and J 0 bases; bases outside gene matches: 2. In DNA, the CDR3 is TGTGCCAGCAGAGGGGACAGCTCCTATAATTCACCCCTCCACTTT. Amino acid sequence: CASRGDSSYNSPLHF. Combining the CDR3 with reference TRBV2 and TRBJ1-6 gives the whole variable domain EPEVTQTPSHQVTQMGQEVILRCVPISNHLYFYWYRQILGQKVEFLVSFYNNEISEKSEIFDDQFSVERPDGSNFTLKIRSTKLEDSAMYFCASRGDSSYNSPLHFGNGTRLTVT.

This clone has more than one count but fewer than ten. A much larger clone lies a single base off, so this may be a read error. The V gene is TRBV7-2, the J gene TRBJ2-7, with D uncertain. The CDR3 extends over 12 amino acids. The germline V gene encodes CDR1 SGHTA and CDR2 FQGNSA. CDR3 sequence: CANSFALYEQYF. In DNA, the CDR3 is TGTGCCAACAGCTTTGCCCTCTACGAGCAGTACTTC.

V usage is TRBV6-1 and J usage is TRBJ2-1; a weak D match, TRBD2 (6 bases). This CDR3 has 18 residues. V was clipped by 3 bases and J by 4 bases, with 22 bases between them. Germline V gives CDR1 MNHNS, CDR2 SASEGT. The CDR3 sequence is CASSEIPDYLGRYNEQFF. CDR3 coding DNA: TGTGCCAGCAGTGAGATACCGGACTACCTAGGGAGGTACAATGAGCAGTTCTTC.

This clone occurred many times. V usage is TRBV30 and J usage is TRBJ2-3, with D tentatively TRBD1 (6 bases). The CDR3 loop spans 15 amino acids. The V end lost 4 bases, the J end lost 2 bases, and 16 bases lay between the germline ends. Germline CDR1 reads GTSNPN; CDR2 reads SVGIG (reference sequence). The CDR3 sequence is CAWTQDSVLTDTQYF. Here the CDR3 DNA reads TGTGCCTGGACCCAGGACAGTGTTCTCACAGATACGCAGTATTTT.

The genes are TRBV5-1 and TRBJ1-2; TRBD1 might be the D (5 bases). V gave up 4 bases and J gave up 1 base, with 14 bases separating them. This CDR3 is 15 amino acids long. Germline CDR1 is SGHRS and CDR2 is YFSETQ. CDR3 protein: CASSQTDSVNYGYTF. For the CDR3, the DNA is TGCGCCAGCAGCCAGACAGACAGTGTTAACTATGGCTACACCTTC.

This clone was counted many times. The J gene is TRBJ1-4, the V gene TRBV4-1, with D possibly being TRBD1 (5 bases). Germline values: CDR1 MGHRA, CDR2 YSYEKL. This CDR3 is 15 amino acids long. Trimming left V 7 bases short and J 3 bases short, with 15 bases between. The CDR3, as DNA: TGCGCCAGCATAGGGAGGGTAGGGGCTAATGAAAAACTGTTTTTT. Translating it yields CASIGRVGANEKLFF.

A single count supports this clone. This clone may be a read error of a much larger clone one base away. The chain is built from TRBV5-1 and TRBJ2-5; the D is unclear. Trimming cost V 4 bases and J 3 bases, with 28 bases left between them. Per the germline V gene, CDR1 is SGHRS and CDR2 is YFSETQ. This CDR3 comprises 19 residues. The DNA for the CDR3 is TGCGCCAGCAGCCCTGATTGGAACCGCGTGTACCTTCTTGAAGAGACCCAGTACTTC. Translated: CASSPDWNRVYLLEETQYF. Full variable domain (outside the CDR3, taken from reference TRBV5-1 and TRBJ2-5): KAGVTQTPRYLIKTRGQQVTLSCSPISGHRSVSWYQQTPGQGLQFLFEYFSETQRNKGNFPGRFSGRQFSNSRSEMNVSTLELGDSALYLCASSPDWNRVYLLEETQYFGPGTRLLVL.

The V gene is TRBV5-1, the J gene TRBJ2-3, with TRBD2 identical over 8 bases. Germline V lookup: CDR1 SGHRS, CDR2 YFSETQ. V shed 0 bases, J shed 5 bases, and the junction held 14 bases outside the gene matches. The CDR3 is 18 residues long. The CDR3 DNA reads as TGCGCCAGCAGCTTGGCCTTCTGCGGGGGGTCCGCGGGAGATACGCAGTATTTT. Encoded protein: CASSLAFCGGSAGDTQYF.

The chain has TRBV12-3 or TRBV12-4 and TRBJ2-5, with 11 bases identical to TRBD2. This CDR3 region has 14 residues. The V gene end was trimmed by 4 bases and the J gene end by 13 bases; junction bases not matched to a gene: 11. The CDR3, as DNA: TGTGCCAGCAGTTCCACCGCTAGCGGGAGGTACTTGTACTTC. Residues: CASSSTASGRYLYF.